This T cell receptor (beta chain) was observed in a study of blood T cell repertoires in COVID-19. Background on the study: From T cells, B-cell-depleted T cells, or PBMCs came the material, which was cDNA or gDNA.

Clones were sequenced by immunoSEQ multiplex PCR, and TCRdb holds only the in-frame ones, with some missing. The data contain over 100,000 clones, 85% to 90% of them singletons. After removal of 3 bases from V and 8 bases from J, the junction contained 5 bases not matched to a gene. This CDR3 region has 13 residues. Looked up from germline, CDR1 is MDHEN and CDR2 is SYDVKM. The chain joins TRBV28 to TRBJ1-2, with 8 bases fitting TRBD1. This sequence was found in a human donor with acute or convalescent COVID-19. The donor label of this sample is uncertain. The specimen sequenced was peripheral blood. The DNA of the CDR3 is TGTGCCAGCAGTTTTGGGACAGGAAGGGGCTACACCTTC. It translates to CASSFGTGRGYTF.